The 22 T cell receptor beta chains below were found in one sample sequenced in a study of T cell repertoires in cytomegalovirus infection. One entry per CDR3 protein, called by TCRdb with MiXCR from the reads. This sample yields about 740,000 distinct CDR3 sequences, of which under 40% are seen a single time; roughly 2.9% belongs to the top ten. Sequenced sample: PBMCs. These receptors came from a human donor in good health (CMV status not recorded). Some clones in this sample may be carry-over from other donors' samples.

This clonotype was detected ten times or more. V is TRBV7-9 and J is TRBJ1-1; TRBD1 matches at 9 bases. The germline V gene has CDR1 SEHNR and CDR2 FQNEAQ (reference sequence). V shed 5 bases and J 3 bases; nucleotides not matched to a gene: 13. This CDR3 region has 17 residues. The CDR3 reads CASSATGQGSPHTEAFF. The CDR3 DNA sequence: TGTGCCAGCAGCGCCACGGGACAGGGTAGTCCGCACACTGAAGCTTTCTTT.

The chain combines TRBV7-6 with TRBJ2-3; 14 nucleotides line up with TRBD2. The CDR3 length is 17 residues. V was pared by 3 bases and J by 4 bases, with 6 bases of the junction left unmatched. The germline V gene encodes CDR1 SGHVS and CDR2 FNYEAQ. In DNA, the CDR3 is TGTGCCAGCAGCTTGACTAGCGGGAGGGCCATTTCAGATACGCAGTATTTT. Translating it yields CASSLTSGRAISDTQYF.

The V and J genes are TRBV7-9 and TRBJ2-7; no clear D. The CDR3 extends over 15 amino acids. Germline-derived CDR1 and CDR2 are SEHNR and FQNEAQ (reference sequence). V was cut by 0 bases and J by 9 bases, with 18 bases left in between. CDR3 sequence: CASSLAGGKPLAQYF. DNA of the CDR3: TGTGCCAGCAGCTTAGCGGGTGGGAAACCTTTGGCGCAGTACTTC.

As for this clonotype: Just one base apart from a much larger clone, this may be a read error. V gene TRBV2 combines with J gene TRBJ2-5; TRBD2 is a possible D gene (6 bases). CDR3 size: 12 residues. Looked up from germline, CDR1 is SNHLY and CDR2 is FYNNEI. This CDR3 is CASSETGETRYF. Written as DNA, the CDR3 is TGTGCCAGCAGTGAGACGGGGGAGACCCGGTACTTC.

This chain joins TRBV19 and TRBJ1-1, with 10 nucleotides matching TRBD1. Germline CDR1 reads LNHDA; CDR2 reads SQIVND (reference sequence). J was trimmed by 1 base and V by 10 bases; bases with no gene match: 9. The length of the CDR3 is 15 residues. CDR3 residues: CATMTGGRRNTEAFF. The CDR3 region has the DNA TGTGCCACCATGACAGGGGGCAGAAGGAACACTGAAGCTTTCTTT.

CDR3 sequence: CASSQDPLAGDEQYF. Written as DNA, the CDR3 is TGTGCCAGCAGCCAAGATCCCCTAGCGGGAGACGAGCAGTACTTC. The V and J genes are TRBV4-2 and TRBJ2-7; TRBD2 matches 10 bases. With V trimmed by 0 bases and J by 5 bases, 4 bases remained unmatched. This CDR3 is built from 15 residues. CDR1 is LGHNA, CDR2 YNFKEQ, per germline.

This clonotype was counted once. The chain recombines TRBV28 with TRBJ1-2; TRBD1 might be the D (6 bases). CDR1 and CDR2 (germline): MDHEN, SYDVKM. CDR3 length: 15 residues. V was trimmed by 3 bases and J by 2 bases, leaving 13 bases between them. The CDR3 region is CASSFSGAPNYGYTF. Here the CDR3 DNA reads TGTGCCAGCAGTTTTTCGGGGGCGCCCAACTATGGCTACACCTTC.

Turning to this clonotype: The CDR3 does not close with the conserved phenylalanine or tryptophan, likely indicating a read error. It is unclear where the CDR3 begins or ends on the DNA, so no DNA is shown, and the CDR3 is as TCRdb lists it. The chain uses TRBV11-3 and TRBJ1-3; the D call of TRBD1 is as the table states it, not checked on the DNA. A total of 14 residues make up the CDR3, ends included. Germline V gives CDR1 SGHNT, CDR2 YENEEA. CDR3 loop: CASSQGASGNTIHV.

This clonotype appeared a few times. The chain joins TRBV20-1 to TRBJ2-1, with 9 bases matching TRBD2. Germline V gene lookup returns CDR1 DFQATT and CDR2 SNEGSKA (reference sequence). J was trimmed by 0 bases and V by 3 bases; bases with no gene match: 3. The CDR3 extends over 15 amino acids. The CDR3 nucleotides are TGCAGTGCTAGCGGACTAGCGAACTCCTACAATGAGCAGTTCTTC. Residues: CSASGLANSYNEQFF.

The chain employs TRBV4-1 and TRBJ1-1; no clear D gene. CDR1 and CDR2 (germline): MGHRA, YSYEKL. This CDR3 is 13 amino acids long. Deletions cut 0 bases from V and 6 bases from J, with 8 bases between. DNA of the CDR3: TGCGCCAGCAGCCAAGATAAGCGGGCTGAAGCTTTCTTT. As protein: CASSQDKRAEAFF.

This rearrangement joins TRBV27 to TRBJ2-1; 9 bases agree with TRBD1. CDR1 and CDR2 (germline): MNHEY, SMNVEV (reference sequence). With 2 bases clipped from V and 6 bases from J, the junction kept 5 bases outside the gene matches. CDR3 size: 15 residues. CDR3 sequence reads: CASSLRDRVANEQFF. The CDR3 coding sequence is TGTGCCAGCAGTTTACGGGACAGGGTCGCCAATGAGCAGTTCTTC.

This clonotype came up a few times. The chain links TRBV5-6 to TRBJ1-2; perhaps TRBD1 as D (5 bases). Germline lookup yields CDR1 SGHDT and CDR2 YYEEEE. V was trimmed by 3 bases and J by 2 bases, leaving 11 bases between them. The CDR3 sequence is 14 residues long. The CDR3 bases are TGTGCCAGCAGCTCGATCCGACAGAACTATGGCTACACCTTC. This sequence encodes CASSSIRQNYGYTF.

The chain joins TRBV6-5 to TRBJ1-3; D is undetermined. CDR1 is MNHEY, CDR2 SVGAGI, per germline. The CDR3 totals 13 residues. V shed 6 bases and J shed 4 bases, with 10 bases lying between them. The CDR3, as DNA: TGTGCCAGCAGCACGGCTCTCGGAAACACCATATATTTT. Amino acids: CASSTALGNTIYF.

The chain employs TRBV20-1 and TRBJ1-1; tentative D call: TRBD1 (5 bases). The V and J ends lost 5 bases and 0 bases respectively, with 10 bases between them. Germline CDR1 is DFQATT and CDR2 is SNEGSKA (reference sequence). This CDR3 comprises 13 residues. CDR3 in DNA: TGCAGTGCTTGGGGGACCCTGAACACTGAAGCTTTCTTT. Amino acid sequence: CSAWGTLNTEAFF.

This clonotype was detected only a few times. V and J are TRBV20-1 and TRBJ2-7; 16 bases are shared with TRBD2. The CDR3 is 16 amino acids. V dropped 5 bases and J dropped 7; count of bases not matched to a gene: 11. CDR1 DFQATT and CDR2 SNEGSKA come from the germline V gene (reference sequence). The CDR3 bases are TGCAGTGCTGAGGGACTAGCGGGAGGGCCCTCTTGGGAGCAGTACTTC. Residues: CSAEGLAGGPSWEQYF.

For this clonotype: The junction departs from germline at one end; a sequencing error may be responsible. The chain combines TRBV4-1 with TRBJ1-2; D ambiguous. The CDR3 runs 15 residues. Germline CDR1 and CDR2: MGHRA and YSYEKL. In DNA form, the CDR3 reads TGCGACAGCAGCCAGGATCGTGTAGGTTTGGATGGCTACACCTTC. As protein: CDSSQDRVGLDGYTF.

This clonotype has a handful of counts. This chain connects TRBV7-8 to TRBJ1-1, with 7 bases identical to TRBD1. Trimming cost V 3 bases and J 1 base; bases outside gene matches: 8. CDR1 is SGHVS, CDR2 FQNEAQ, per germline. The CDR3 contains 16 residues. In DNA, the CDR3 is TGTGCCAGCAGCTTTCTAAGGGGGCGAAGGAACACTGAAGCTTTCTTT. It is translated as CASSFLRGRRNTEAFF.

V and J are TRBV9 and TRBJ2-3; D call uncertain. Trimming took off 4 bases at V and 3 bases at J, with 15 bases between the two ends. Per the germline V gene, CDR1 is SGDLS and CDR2 is YYNGEE. The CDR3 has 15 residues. The CDR3 nucleotides are TGTGCCAGCAGCAATAGGCCGGTTAAAACAGATACGCAGTATTTT. This translates into CASSNRPVKTDTQYF. Full variable domain (rest looked up from reference TRBV9 and TRBJ2-3): DSGVTQTPKHLITATGQRVTLRCSPRSGDLSVYWYQQSLDQGLQFLIQYYNGEERAKGNILERFSAQQFPDLHSELNLSSLELGDSALYFCASSNRPVKTDTQYFGPGTRLTVL.

The V and J genes are TRBV6-5 and TRBJ2-5; 7 positions agree with TRBD2. CDR1 and CDR2 from the germline V gene are MNHEY and SVGAGI. V shed 1 base and J 5 bases; nucleotides not matched to a gene: 4. The CDR3 is 14 residues long. CDR3 sequence (DNA): TGTGCCAGCAGTTACTACGGGAGGTGGGAGACCCAGTACTTC. Translated: CASSYYGRWETQYF.

This clonotype was seen a few times. V gene TRBV7-2 combines with J gene TRBJ1-1; D remains unclear. The CDR3 extends over 14 amino acids. Germline lookup yields CDR1 SGHTA and CDR2 FQGNSA. Trimming shortened V by 5 bases and J by 6 bases, and 16 bases separated the two germline ends. CDR3 nucleotides: TGTGCCAGCAGCACCCAGAGTTACCGATCTGAAGCTTTCTTT. This gives the protein CASSTQSYRSEAFF.

V gene TRBV12-3 or TRBV12-4 combines with J gene TRBJ1-1; the D gene is possibly TRBD1 (5 bases). This CDR3 has 16 amino acids. Trimming pared 5 bases from V and 5 bases from J, leaving 21 bases between. This chain's CDR3 is CASSPRDPQSGTEAFF. CDR3 coding DNA: TGTGCCAGCAGTCCGCGGGACCCCCAAAGCGGGACTGAAGCTTTCTTT.

This clonotype was found a few times. V and J are TRBV15 and TRBJ1-3; D is undetermined. With 0 bases removed from V and 3 bases from J, the gap between germline ends came to 9 bases. The CDR3 extends over 15 amino acids. The germline V gene has CDR1 LNHNV and CDR2 YYDKDF (reference sequence). The CDR3 reads CATSRDLGSGNTIYF. CDR3 DNA sequence: TGTGCCACCAGCAGAGATCTTGGGAGTGGAAACACCATATATTTT.